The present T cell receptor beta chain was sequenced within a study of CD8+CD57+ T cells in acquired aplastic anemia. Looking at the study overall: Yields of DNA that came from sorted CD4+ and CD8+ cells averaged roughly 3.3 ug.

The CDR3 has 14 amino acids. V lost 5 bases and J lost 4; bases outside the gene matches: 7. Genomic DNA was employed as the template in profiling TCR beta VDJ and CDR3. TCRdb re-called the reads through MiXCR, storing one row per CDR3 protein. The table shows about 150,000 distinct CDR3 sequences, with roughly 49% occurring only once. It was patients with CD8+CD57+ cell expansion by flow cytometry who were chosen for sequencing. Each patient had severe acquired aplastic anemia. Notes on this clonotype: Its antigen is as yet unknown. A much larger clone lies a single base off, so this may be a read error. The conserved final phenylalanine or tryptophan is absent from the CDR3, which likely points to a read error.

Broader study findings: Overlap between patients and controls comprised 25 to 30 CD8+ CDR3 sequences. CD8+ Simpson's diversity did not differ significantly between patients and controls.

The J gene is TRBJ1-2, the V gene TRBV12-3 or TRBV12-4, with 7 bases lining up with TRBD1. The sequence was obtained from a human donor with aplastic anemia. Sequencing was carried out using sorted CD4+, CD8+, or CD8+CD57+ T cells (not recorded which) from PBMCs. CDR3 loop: CASSGTGDRYGYTS. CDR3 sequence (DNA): TGTGCCAGCAGTGGTACAGGGGATCGCTATGGCTACACCTCC.